The 27 T cell receptor beta chains below were found in one sample sequenced in a study of beta chain features in type 1 diabetes. Every bit of the isolated RNA underwent reverse transcription, so sequencing read expressed TCRB transcripts. TCRdb keeps only in-frame clones here, not all; method: immunoSEQ multiplex PCR. The sample shows 310,000 or so clones, around 7.6% of them seen only once. Material: central memory CD4+ T cells from blood. All receptors come from a woman under 30 in good health.

The rearrangement uses TRBV2 and TRBJ1-5, with D possibly TRBD1 on 6 matching bases. The germline V gene encodes CDR1 SNHLY and CDR2 FYNNEI. The CDR3 runs to 15 residues. The V end lost 2 bases, the J end lost 7 bases, and 15 bases lay between the germline ends. The CDR3 sequence is CASSETRAGDQPQHF. Here the CDR3 DNA reads TGTGCCAGCAGTGAAACTCGGGCAGGGGACCAGCCCCAGCATTTT.

This clone showed up just a few times. The chain carries TRBV11-2 and TRBJ1-2; maybe TRBD1 (5 bases). Germline loops: CDR1 SGHAT, CDR2 FQNNGV. Trimming left V 0 bases short and J 3 bases short, with 5 bases between. The CDR3 loop spans 13 amino acids. CDR3 in DNA: TGTGCCAGCAGCTTAGACAGGGACTATGGCTACACCTTC. Translated: CASSLDRDYGYTF.

The chain joins TRBV29-1 to TRBJ2-2; 11 bases match TRBD2. This CDR3 spans 13 amino acids. The V and J ends lost 7 bases and 6 bases, in that order; junction bases with no gene match: 4. Germline V gene sequence: CDR1 SQVTM, CDR2 ANQGSEA. The CDR3 DNA follows: TGCAGCGCCGGGACTAGCGGCGCCGGGGAGCTGTTTTTT. It yields the protein CSAGTSGAGELFF.

The rearrangement joins TRBV5-4 to TRBJ2-5, with 7 bases fitting TRBD2. CDR1 and CDR2 from the germline V gene are SGHNT and YYREEE (reference sequence). Losses at the gene ends were 4 bases for V and 6 bases for J; bases not matched to a gene: 9. The CDR3 is made up of 14 amino acids. The CDR3: CASSRGGGEKTQYF. Written as DNA, the CDR3 is TGTGCCAGCAGCCGCGGGGGTGGGGAGAAGACCCAGTACTTC. The variable domain in full, with the rest retrieved from reference TRBV5-4 and TRBJ2-5, is ETGVTQSPTHLIKTRGQQVTLRCSSQSGHNTVSWYQQALGQGPQFIFQYYREEENGRGNFPPRFSGLQFPNYSSELNVNALELDDSALYLCASSRGGGEKTQYFGPGTRLLVL.

This clone was detected only a few times. J is TRBJ2-5 and V is TRBV10-3; a possible D gene is TRBD1 (5 bases). Germline loops: CDR1 ENHRY, CDR2 SYGVKD. CDR3 length equals 15 residues. V dropped 3 bases and J dropped 3 bases, with 14 bases sitting between them. CDR3 DNA sequence: TGTGCCATCAGTGAAGGGTTGGGGCTAGAAGAGACCCAGTACTTC. This encodes CAISEGLGLEETQYF.

This chain uses TRBV27 with TRBJ2-7; no reliable D call. The V end lost 11 bases, the J end lost 2 bases, and 16 bases lay between the germline ends. Per germline, CDR1 MNHEY and CDR2 SMNVEV (reference sequence). The CDR3 loop spans 13 amino acids. The CDR3 region has the DNA TGTGCCGTTGGTCGGACGGCTCCCTACGAGCAGTACTTC. It translates to CAVGRTAPYEQYF.

This clone was seen repeatedly, ten times or more. V and J are TRBV28 and TRBJ2-5, with TRBD2 matching over 7 bases. The germline V gene has CDR1 MDHEN and CDR2 SYDVKM. V was pared by 2 bases and J by 2 bases, with 5 bases of the junction left unmatched. This CDR3 region has 15 residues. CDR3 sequence: CASSLMGGIQETQYF. CDR3 bases: TGTGCCAGCAGTTTAATGGGGGGGATACAAGAGACCCAGTACTTC.

This sequence joins TRBV28 and TRBJ2-6; D possibly uses TRBD1 or TRBD2 (6 bases each). CDR1 MDHEN and CDR2 SYDVKM come from the germline V gene. This CDR3 has 17 residues. Trimming left V 5 bases short and J 0 bases short, with 14 bases between. CDR3 amino acids: CASSLQEGVSGANVLTF. CDR3 in DNA: TGTGCCAGCAGTCTACAGGAGGGGGTCTCTGGGGCCAACGTCCTGACTTTC.

This chain links TRBV6-5 with TRBJ2-1, with 10 bases matching TRBD1. Germline CDR1 is MNHEY and CDR2 is SVGAGI. V shed 8 bases, J shed 5 bases, and the junction held 6 bases outside the gene matches. The CDR3 spans 14 residues. The chain's CDR3 is CASRWTGGDNEQFF. The CDR3 DNA is TGTGCCAGCCGTTGGACAGGGGGAGACAATGAGCAGTTCTTC.

This clone was counted only a few times. This chain connects TRBV10-3 to TRBJ2-6; D is perhaps TRBD1 or TRBD2 (5 bases each). In germline, CDR1 is ENHRY, CDR2 SYGVKD. The CDR3 covers 17 residues. The ends were cut back, 0 bases at V and 1 base at J, with 10 bases in the middle. The CDR3: CAISESRGQSGANVLTF. As DNA, the CDR3 is TGTGCCATCAGTGAGTCGAGGGGCCAGTCTGGGGCCAACGTCCTGACTTTC.

A few counts support this clone. This sequence joins TRBV6-1 and TRBJ2-1; 8 bases agree with TRBD2. CDR1 and CDR2 from the germline V gene are MNHNS and SASEGT. Losses at the gene ends were 7 bases for V and 8 bases for J; bases not matched to a gene: 10. The CDR3 covers 14 residues. The CDR3 DNA sequence: TGTGCCAGCATGGGAAGACTAGCGATACATGAGCAGTTCTTC. Protein: CASMGRLAIHEQFF.

This clone was observed a few times. This chain connects TRBV6-6 to TRBJ1-5; no definite D call. CDR1 and CDR2 (germline): MNHNY, SVGAGI (reference sequence). Deletions cut 7 bases from V and 3 bases from J, with 10 bases between. The CDR3 is 13 residues long. The CDR3 protein is CASTSDSNQPQHF. The CDR3 coding sequence is TGTGCCAGCACCTCCGATTCCAATCAGCCCCAGCATTTT.

This clone has just a few counts. The chain links TRBV9 to TRBJ2-5, with D perhaps given as TRBD1 or TRBD2 (5 bases each). The V end lost 2 bases, the J end lost 5 bases, and 13 bases lay between the germline ends. This CDR3 spans 14 amino acids. CDR1 and CDR2 from the germline V gene are SGDLS and YYNGEE. In DNA form, the CDR3 reads TGTGCCAGCAGCGTGAGGGACCCTGGGGAGACCCAGTACTTC. Its translation is CASSVRDPGETQYF. Full variable domain (remainder filled in from reference TRBV9 and TRBJ2-5): DSGVTQTPKHLITATGQRVTLRCSPRSGDLSVYWYQQSLDQGLQFLIQYYNGEERAKGNILERFSAQQFPDLHSELNLSSLELGDSALYFCASSVRDPGETQYFGPGTRLLVL.

The chain combines TRBV19 with TRBJ1-2; TRBD1 agrees at 9 bases. The CDR3 is made up of 14 amino acids. Trimming cost V 8 bases and J 6 bases; bases outside gene matches: 10. CDR1 is LNHDA, CDR2 SQIVND, per germline (reference sequence). CDR3 sequence (DNA): TGTGCCAGTGGATTCCGGGACAGGGAGCATGGCTACACCTTC. Its translation is CASGFRDREHGYTF.

There are a few counts of this clone. CDR3 protein: CASSERRTGVYEQYF. DNA for the CDR3: TGTGCCAGCAGTGAACGCCGGACAGGGGTATACGAGCAGTACTTC. The chain couples TRBV28 to TRBJ2-7; 9 bases fit TRBD1. Germline loops: CDR1 MDHEN, CDR2 SYDVKM. Trimming at V came to 5 bases and at J to 4 bases, leaving 9 bases not matched to a gene. This CDR3 spans 15 amino acids.

The chain has TRBV7-2 and TRBJ1-1; D ambiguous. The CDR3 sequence is 14 residues long. Germline values: CDR1 SGHTA, CDR2 FQGNSA. Trimming shortened V by 1 base and J by 2 bases, and 8 bases separated the two germline ends. CDR3 region: CASSLDWGNTEAFF. The CDR3, as DNA: TGTGCCAGCAGCTTAGATTGGGGAAACACTGAAGCTTTCTTT. The complete variable domain, with remaining parts taken from reference TRBV7-2 and TRBJ1-1, reads GAGVSQSPSNKVTEKGKDVELRCDPISGHTALYWYRQSLGQGLEFLIYFQGNSAPDKSGLPSDRFSAERTGGSVSTLTIQRTQQEDSAVYLCASSLDWGNTEAFFGQGTRLTVV.

The chain joins TRBV7-2 to TRBJ1-2; unclear D gene. This CDR3 has 16 residues. V lost 1 base, J lost 8 bases, and 20 bases lay in between. Germline assignment: CDR1 SGHTA and CDR2 FQGNSA. The CDR3 loop reads CASSLVVLPHMRGYTF. DNA for the CDR3: TGTGCCAGCAGCTTAGTGGTCCTACCCCATATGCGAGGCTACACCTTC. The whole variable domain, remainder taken from reference TRBV7-2 and TRBJ1-2, is GAGVSQSPSNKVTEKGKDVELRCDPISGHTALYWYRQSLGQGLEFLIYFQGNSAPDKSGLPSDRFSAERTGGSVSTLTIQRTQQEDSAVYLCASSLVVLPHMRGYTFGSGTRLTVV.

V usage is TRBV11-2 and J usage is TRBJ2-1; D is unclear. The germline V gene encodes CDR1 SGHAT and CDR2 FQNNGV. This CDR3 is built from 13 residues. V lost 0 bases, J lost 9 bases, and 9 bases lay in between. The DNA of the CDR3 is TGTGCCAGCAGCTTAGAGTTTGGTGGTGAGCAGTTCTTC. It encodes CASSLEFGGEQFF.

There are a few counts of this clone. The CDR3 sequence is CSAAAGETQYF. The CDR3 DNA is TGCAGTGCGGCAGCGGGAGAGACCCAGTACTTC. The chain combines TRBV20-1 with TRBJ2-5; tentative D call: TRBD2 (6 bases). CDR3 size: 11 residues. The germline V and J ends were trimmed by 6 bases and 4 bases, with 9 bases remaining between them. Germline CDR1 and CDR2: DFQATT and SNEGSKA (reference sequence).

This clone has a count of ten or more. The V gene is TRBV2, the J gene TRBJ2-6; unclear D gene. In germline, CDR1 is SNHLY, CDR2 FYNNEI. With 4 bases removed from V and 0 bases from J, the gap between germline ends came to 16 bases. The length of the CDR3 is 18 residues. The CDR3 spells CASSGSGRVSSGANVLTF. The CDR3 DNA reads as TGTGCCAGCAGTGGATCGGGTAGGGTTAGCTCTGGGGCCAACGTCCTGACTTTC.

This clone was observed many times. The chain has TRBV9 and TRBJ2-5, with a tentative D call TRBD2 (5 bases). This CDR3 comprises 15 residues. Trimming stripped 2 bases from V and 5 bases from J, with 16 bases between. Germline V gene lookup returns CDR1 SGDLS and CDR2 YYNGEE. The CDR3 spells CASSVGAEPLETQYF. In nucleotides, the CDR3 is TGTGCCAGCAGCGTGGGAGCGGAACCCCTCGAGACCCAGTACTTC.

V usage is TRBV18 and J usage is TRBJ2-1; D is undetermined. V was shortened by 3 bases and J by 5 bases, with 8 bases between the two germline ends. The germline gives CDR1 KGHSH, CDR2 LQKENI. The CDR3 runs to 13 residues. CDR3 DNA: TGTGCCAGCTCACCCCGGGCCAACAATGAGCAGTTCTTC. It yields the protein CASSPRANNEQFF.

This clone was seen a few times. This chain connects TRBV6-5 to TRBJ2-5, with D perhaps TRBD1 or TRBD2 (6 bases each). CDR1 and CDR2 (germline): MNHEY, SVGAGI. V lost 7 bases and J lost 3, with 12 bases in between. CDR3 length: 13 amino acids. The CDR3 coding sequence is TGTGCCAGCACCGAGGGGGGCGAAGAGACCCAGTACTTC. Translation: CASTEGGEETQYF.

This sequence joins TRBV4-3 and TRBJ2-7; D is unresolved. V lost 0 bases and J 2 bases, leaving 11 bases between the germline ends. The CDR3 extends over 15 amino acids. Per the germline V gene, CDR1 is LGHNA and CDR2 is YSLEER. The DNA for the CDR3 is TGCGCCAGCAGCCAAGATCCCCATCCCCCCTACGAGCAGTACTTC. This encodes CASSQDPHPPYEQYF.

This clone was counted only a few times. This chain's CDR3 is CASSDPQSAGGTTDTQYF. CDR3 bases: TGTGCCAGCAGCGACCCCCAATCGGCAGGGGGGACCACAGATACGCAGTATTTT. The chain carries TRBV2 and TRBJ2-3; D possibly corresponds to TRBD1 (7 bases). V lost 6 bases, J lost 2 bases, and 24 bases lay in between. CDR1 is SNHLY, CDR2 FYNNEI, per germline. The CDR3 totals 18 residues.

The chain links TRBV28 to TRBJ1-2; tentatively, D is TRBD1 (5 bases). Germline CDR1 reads MDHEN; CDR2 reads SYDVKM. V shed 3 bases and J shed 7 bases, with 15 bases lying between them. The CDR3 has 14 amino acids. CDR3 bases: TGTGCCAGCAGTTTTTCAATCGGCAGGGCTGGCTACACCTTC. It codes for CASSFSIGRAGYTF.

This clone has only a few counts. The CDR3 DNA sequence: TGTGCCAGCAGCCCTATGCCGGGACTATACTACGAGCAGTACTTC. Protein product: CASSPMPGLYYEQYF. The genes are TRBV5-4 and TRBJ2-7; 7 nucleotides match TRBD2. The V gene end was trimmed by 4 bases and the J gene end by 3 bases; junction bases not matched to a gene: 10. The CDR3 sequence is 15 residues long. Germline CDR1 reads SGHNT; CDR2 reads YYREEE (reference sequence).